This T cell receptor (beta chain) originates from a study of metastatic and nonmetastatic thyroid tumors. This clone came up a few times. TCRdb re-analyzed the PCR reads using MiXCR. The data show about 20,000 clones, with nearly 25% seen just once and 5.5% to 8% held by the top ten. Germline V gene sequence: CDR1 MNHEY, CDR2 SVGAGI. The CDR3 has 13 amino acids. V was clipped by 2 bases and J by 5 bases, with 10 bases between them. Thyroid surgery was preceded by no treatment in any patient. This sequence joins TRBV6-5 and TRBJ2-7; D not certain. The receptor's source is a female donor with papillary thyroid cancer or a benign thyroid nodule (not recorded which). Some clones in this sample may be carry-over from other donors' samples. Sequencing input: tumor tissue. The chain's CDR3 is CASSYLPRDEQYF. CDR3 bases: TGTGCCAGCAGTTACCTACCGCGCGACGAGCAGTACTTC.